These 8 T cell receptor beta chains were sequenced from one sample in a study of CXCR3-negative and CXCR3-positive naive CD8 T cells. No cognate antigen is known for these TCRs. In preparing the TRB cDNA libraries, 5' RACE with UMI labels was used. Each CDR3 protein gets one entry in TCRdb, which reprocessed the 5' RACE reads and gives no DNA. This sample contains about 89,000 distinct CDR3 sequences. Study-level points and caveats: TRB CDR3s of CXCR3-positive naive cells were more hydrophobic than those of CXCR3-negative naive cells.

Sequencing used naive CXCR3+ CD8+ T cells from blood. The subset was: CD45RO-CCR7+CD27+CD95- naive CD8+ T cells expressing CXCR3 (TNR3+). These receptors all stem from a human donor in good health. Some clones in this sample may be carry-over from other donors' samples.

The chain employs TRBV20-1 and TRBJ2-1; the D gene TCRdb calls, TRBD1, cannot be checked with no DNA. CDR3 length: 11 amino acids. CDR1 and CDR2 (germline): DFQATT, SNEGSKA (reference sequence). CDR3 sequence: CSAPRTGFWFF.

J is TRBJ2-7 and V is TRBV13; the D call from TCRdb, TRBD1, cannot be confirmed without DNA. This CDR3 region has 15 residues. The germline V gene has CDR1 PRHDT and CDR2 FYEKMQ (reference sequence). CDR3 region: CASSSRDRGTWEQYF.

The V and J genes are TRBV27 and TRBJ2-3; the TRBD1 assignment by TCRdb is unverifiable without DNA. Germline V gene lookup returns CDR1 MNHEY and CDR2 SMNVEV (reference sequence). This CDR3 contains 15 residues. The CDR3 loop is CASKRGQRGTDTQYF.

V usage is TRBV14 and J usage is TRBJ1-2. The CDR3 length is 11 residues. CDR1 and CDR2 from the germline V gene are SGHDN and FVKESK. CDR3: CASSQGQAYTF.

The rearrangement joins TRBV7-9 to TRBJ1-1; the D call from TCRdb, TRBD1, cannot be confirmed without DNA. Germline V gene sequence: CDR1 SEHNR, CDR2 FQNEAQ (reference sequence). The CDR3 contains 14 residues. CDR3: CASSSPGGSPEAFF.

The chain couples TRBV20-1 to TRBJ2-1; TCRdb names TRBD1, which stays unverified in the absence of DNA. This CDR3 comprises 16 residues. Germline lookup yields CDR1 DFQATT and CDR2 SNEGSKA (reference sequence). The CDR3: CSAGTVGKYTYNEQFF.

The chain recombines TRBV24-1 with TRBJ2-1; TCRdb proposes TRBD1, but this gene call is untestable without DNA. The CDR3 is made up of 13 amino acids. Germline values: CDR1 KGHDR, CDR2 SFDVKD. The CDR3 is CATSGSGYNEQFF.

This sequence joins TRBV28 and TRBJ2-5; no DNA is available, so the TRBD2 call from TCRdb remains unchecked. The CDR3 has 14 amino acids. Germline CDR1 reads MDHEN; CDR2 reads SYDVKM. The chain's CDR3 is CASSFLAGRETQYF.